This T cell receptor beta chain was captured by sequencing in a study of technical replicates of blood from several donors. The assay was immunoSEQ multiplex PCR, and TCRdb's table has in-frame clones only and misses some. The sample records roughly 79,000 clones, 91% being singletons. This CDR3 region has 16 residues. V lost 3 bases, J lost 6 bases, and 11 bases stayed unmatched. The germline CDR1 and CDR2 sequences are MGHRA and YSYEKL. The rearrangement links TRBV4-1 to TRBJ2-7; TRBD2 matches 10 bases. The sequence was obtained from a human donor in good health. Some clones in this sample may be carry-over from other donors' samples. The material sequenced was T cells isolated from PBMCs. The CDR3 loop is CASSQEREGLSVEQYF. DNA of the CDR3: TGCGCCAGCAGCCAGGAGCGGGAGGGCCTATCTGTCGAGCAGTACTTC.